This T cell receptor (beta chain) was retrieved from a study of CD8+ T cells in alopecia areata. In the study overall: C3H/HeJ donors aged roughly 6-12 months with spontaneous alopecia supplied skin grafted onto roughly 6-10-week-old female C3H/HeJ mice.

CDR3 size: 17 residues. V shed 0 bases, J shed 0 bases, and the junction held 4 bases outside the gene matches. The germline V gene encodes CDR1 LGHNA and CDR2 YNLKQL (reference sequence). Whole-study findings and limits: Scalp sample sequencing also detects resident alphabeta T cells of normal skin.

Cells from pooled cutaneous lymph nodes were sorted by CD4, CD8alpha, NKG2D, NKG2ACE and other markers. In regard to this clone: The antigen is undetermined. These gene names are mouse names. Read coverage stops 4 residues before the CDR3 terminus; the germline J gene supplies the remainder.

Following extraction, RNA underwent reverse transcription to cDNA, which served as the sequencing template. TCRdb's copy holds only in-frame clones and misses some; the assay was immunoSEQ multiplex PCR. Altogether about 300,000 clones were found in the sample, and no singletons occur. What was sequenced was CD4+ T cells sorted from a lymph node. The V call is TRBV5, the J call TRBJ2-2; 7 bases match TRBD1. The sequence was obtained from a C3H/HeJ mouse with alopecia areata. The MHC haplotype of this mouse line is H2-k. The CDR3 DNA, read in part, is TGTGCCAGCAGCCAAGATCATGGGACAGCAAACACCGGG. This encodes CASSQDHGTANTG. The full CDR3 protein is CASSQDHGTANTGQLYF.